Listed below are T cell receptor beta chains from one sample, sequenced in a study of blood T cell repertoires in COVID-19. Assay used: immunoSEQ multiplex PCR; TCRdb lists only in-frame clones, some missing. Among about 210,000 clones listed, about 83% were seen once. The sample comprised peripheral blood. All receptors derive from a woman aged 40 to 55 with active or convalescent COVID-19. CDR3s include the opening cysteine and the closing phenylalanine or tryptophan. Each record gives: clone size, D gene, J gene, V gene, CDR3 DNA, CDR3 protein. The D gene is left open where the match is weak. Part of the rows lack a size; the others show once, few, many or a class for expanded clones.

>.|.|TRBJ2-2|TRBV5-4
TGTGCCAGCAGCTGGCAGGGTGGGGAGCTGTTTTTT
CASSWQGGELFF
>once|.|TRBJ1-5|TRBV18
TGTGCCAGCTCACCCCGTCCAGGCGATCAGCCCCAGCATTTT
CASSPRPGDQPQHF
>.|TRBD1|TRBJ2-4|TRBV5-1
TGCGCCAGCAGCGTCGACAGGGGGGGCAAAAACATTCAGTACTTC
CASSVDRGGKNIQYF
>.|TRBD2|TRBJ2-7|TRBV29-1
TGCAGCGCGGCGGGGGGCACCTCCTACGAGCAGTACTTC
CSAAGGTSYEQYF
>once|.|TRBJ1-2|TRBV30
TGTGCCTGGACAGGCGCGAGGGATGGCTACACCTTC
CAWTGARDGYTF
>.|.|TRBJ2-7|TRBV27
TGTGCCAGCAGTTCACTCGTGGCCTACGAGCAGTACTTC
CASSSLVAYEQYF
>.|TRBD1|TRBJ1-6|TRBV5-1
TGCGCCAGCAGCTTGGACAGGGGGCTTTCACCCCTCCACTTT
CASSLDRGLSPLHF
>.|.|TRBJ2-2|TRBV4-1
TGCGCCAGCAGCCAAAACGAACCGGGACTTACTAACACCGGGGAGCTGTTTTTT
CASSQNEPGLTNTGELFF
>once|.|TRBJ2-3|TRBV11-2
TGTGCCAGCAGCGCTCAACAGGGCCGCACAGATACGCAGTATTTT
CASSAQQGRTDTQYF
>few|.|TRBJ1-6|TRBV20-1
TGCAGTGCTAGTGGGGGCCTCTTCGAATCACCCCTCCACTTT
CSASGGLFESPLHF
>.|.|TRBJ1-5|TRBV5-6
TGTGCCAGCAGCTTGTACAGGTCCCAGCCCCAGCATTTT
CASSLYRSQPQHF
>.|TRBD1|TRBJ1-3|TRBV28
TGTGCCAGCACTGAAACAGGGACAGGAGGAAAAGGCATATATTTT
CASTETGTGGKGIYF
>.|.|TRBJ2-1|TRBV28
TGTGCCACTATAGCCCAGGGCACCTACAATGAGCAGTTCTTC
CATIAQGTYNEQFF
>.|.|TRBJ1-1|TRBV5-1
TGCGCCAGCAGCTTGGACAGGGCCTCCGGTGAAGCTTTCTTT
CASSLDRASGEAFF
>.|.|TRBJ1-5|TRBV6-5
TGTGCCAGCAGGGGGGACAACCATCAGCCCCAGCATTTT
CASRGDNHQPQHF
>once|TRBD1|TRBJ2-2|TRBV19
TGTGCCAGTAGTTCACTAGGGACAGGGTTGAGCGGGGAGCTGTTTTTT
CASSSLGTGLSGELFF
>.|TRBD1|TRBJ1-1|TRBV9
TGTGCCAGCAGCAAAGCGGAGACAGGGGTCCACACTGAAGCTTTCTTT
CASSKAETGVHTEAFF
>.|TRBD1|TRBJ2-7|TRBV7-2
TGTGCCAGCAGCAAACAGGGGGCGACCTACGAGCAGTACTTC
CASSKQGATYEQYF
>.|.|TRBJ2-3|TRBV10-1
TGCGCCAGCAGTGACGAGGGAGGAGGGGCAGATACGCAGTATTTT
CASSDEGGGADTQYF